This TCR beta chain was recovered during a study of regulatory T cells in long-lasting Graves disease. Study outcomes and limitations: The persistent group shared 2,700 or so public clonotypes, more than the 966 shared by new patients.

Arm-PCR of CDR3 regions and iRepertoire HTBI primers were the basis on which TCR beta libraries were built. TCRdb reanalysed the multiplex PCR reads using MiXCR and keeps one entry per CDR3 protein. The sample consists of roughly 560,000 distinct CDR3 sequences, 9.5% to 15% of them appearing once. Germline-derived CDR1 and CDR2 are MDHEN and SYDVKM. Germline trimming cut 5 bases from V and 8 bases from J; bases unmatched to any gene: 8. CDR3 length equals 14 residues. Noted time point: newly diagnosed GD, antithyroid drugs for less than 3 months. Preparation of the TCR library used RNA extracted from PBMCs. The sample holds many counts of this clonotype. No antigen is known for it. Separately, the same data were catalogued under a study of T cells in Graves' hyperthyroidism and ophthalmopathy. That publication notes: A patient was excluded if there was uncontrolled infection, other autoimmune disease, pregnancy or lactation. The study used the HTBI primer set for a first-round RT-PCR of the TCR CDR3. The model made its ophthalmopathy prediction, and onset followed a median approximately six months later.

The TCR originated in a woman aged 25 to 45 with Graves disease. Sequenced here: peripheral blood mononuclear cells (PBMCs), sampled at new diagnosis, from a patient treated with antithyroid drugs. The chain uses TRBV28 and TRBJ2-7; the match to TRBD2 covers 11 bases. The CDR3 is CASSGLAGWGKQYF. DNA of the CDR3: TGTGCCAGCAGTGGACTAGCGGGCTGGGGAAAGCAGTACTTC.